The clone carrying this TCR beta chain was observed a handful of times. Its antigen is not known. The sample originates from a study of T cell repertoires in cytomegalovirus infection. Findings and limits, study-wide: It was HLA-C-restricted CMV-specific TCR beta clonotypes that dominated the response ex vivo.

Each CDR3 protein is one row after TCRdb ran MiXCR on the reads. This table has about 150,000 distinct CDR3 sequences, around 32% appearing once. The receptor was isolated from a human donor in good health (CMV status not recorded). Some clones in this sample may be carry-over from other donors' samples. Source: CD8+ T cells from cultured PBMCs, taken from culture after CMV antigen stimulation.

The CDR3 sequence is CASRPDRLQDSPLHF. CDR3 nucleotide sequence: TGTGCCAGCAGACCGGACAGGTTACAGGATTCACCCCTCCACTTT. The chain has TRBV2 and TRBJ1-6; 7 nucleotides line up with TRBD1. V lost 6 bases, J lost 8 bases, and 10 bases stayed unmatched. The CDR3 is 15 amino acids. CDR1 and CDR2 from the germline V gene are SNHLY and FYNNEI.